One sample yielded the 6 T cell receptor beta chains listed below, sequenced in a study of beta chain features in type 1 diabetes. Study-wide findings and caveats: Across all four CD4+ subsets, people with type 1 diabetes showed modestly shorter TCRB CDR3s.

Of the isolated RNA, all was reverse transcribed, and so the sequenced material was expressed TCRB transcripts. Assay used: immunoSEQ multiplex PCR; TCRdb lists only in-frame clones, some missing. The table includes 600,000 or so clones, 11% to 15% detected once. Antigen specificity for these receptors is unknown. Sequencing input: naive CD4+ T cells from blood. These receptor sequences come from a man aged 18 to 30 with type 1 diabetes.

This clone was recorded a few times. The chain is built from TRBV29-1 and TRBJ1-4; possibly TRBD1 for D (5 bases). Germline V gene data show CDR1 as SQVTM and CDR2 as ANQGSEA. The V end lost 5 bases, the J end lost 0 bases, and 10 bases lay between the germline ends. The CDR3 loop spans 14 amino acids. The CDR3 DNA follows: TGCAGCGTTTTGGGACTTTCAACTAATGAAAAACTGTTTTTT. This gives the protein CSVLGLSTNEKLFF.

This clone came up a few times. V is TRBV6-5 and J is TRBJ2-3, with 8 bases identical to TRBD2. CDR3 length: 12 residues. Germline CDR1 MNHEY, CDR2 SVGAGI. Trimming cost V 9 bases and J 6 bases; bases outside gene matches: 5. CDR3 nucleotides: TGTGCCAGTTCGACGGGGGGGGATACGCAGTATTTT. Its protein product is CASSTGGDTQYF.

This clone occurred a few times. The CDR3: CAWTRAQDNHNEQFF. CDR3 coding DNA: TGTGCCTGGACCCGGGCGCAGGATAATCACAATGAGCAGTTCTTC. The chain links TRBV30 to TRBJ2-1; no clear D. The germline gives CDR1 GTSNPN, CDR2 SVGIG (reference sequence). Between the trimmed V and J ends, which lost 4 bases and 5 bases, there was a span of 18 bases. The CDR3 contains 15 residues.

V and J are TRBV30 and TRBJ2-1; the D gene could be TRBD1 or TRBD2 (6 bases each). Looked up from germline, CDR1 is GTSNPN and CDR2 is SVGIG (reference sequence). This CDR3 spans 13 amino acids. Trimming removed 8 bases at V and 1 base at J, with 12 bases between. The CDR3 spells CAQKGGSYNEQFF. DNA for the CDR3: TGTGCCCAAAAAGGGGGGTCCTACAATGAGCAGTTCTTC.

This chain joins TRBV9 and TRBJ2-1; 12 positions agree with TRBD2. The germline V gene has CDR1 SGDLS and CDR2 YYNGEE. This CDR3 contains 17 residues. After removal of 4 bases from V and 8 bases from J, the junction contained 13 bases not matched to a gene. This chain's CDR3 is CASSLTGTSGSTDEQFF. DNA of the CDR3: TGTGCCAGCAGCTTAACTGGGACTAGCGGGTCCACAGATGAGCAGTTCTTC.

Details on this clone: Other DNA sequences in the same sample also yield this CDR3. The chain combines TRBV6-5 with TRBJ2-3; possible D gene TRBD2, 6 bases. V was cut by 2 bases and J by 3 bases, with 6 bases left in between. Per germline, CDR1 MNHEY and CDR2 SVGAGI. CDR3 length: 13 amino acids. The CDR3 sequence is CASSYGGTDTQYF. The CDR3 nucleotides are TGTGCCAGCAGTTACGGGGGGACAGATACGCAGTATTTT.